The 23 T cell receptor beta chains below come from one sample, sequenced in a study of T cell responses to AZD1222 COVID-19 vaccine. Assay used: immunoSEQ multiplex PCR; TCRdb lists only in-frame clones, some missing. The table lists 50,000 to 65,000 clones, roughly 90% of them singletons. The source material was peripheral blood, sampled on day 0 of AZD1222 vaccination. The source of these receptors is an adult in good health.

In the case of this clone: This sample also contains other DNA sequences that code for the same CDR3. The chain recombines TRBV18 with TRBJ1-5; no reliable D call. V was pared by 2 bases and J by 5 bases, with 7 bases between. Germline CDR1 and CDR2: KGHSH and LQKENI. This CDR3 region has 13 residues. CDR3 in amino acids: CASSPGSDQPQHF. Written as DNA, the CDR3 is TGTGCCAGCTCACCAGGGTCAGATCAGCCCCAGCATTTT.

This clone was recorded only once. The chain joins TRBV19 to TRBJ1-2, with 8 bases aligning to TRBD1. V shed 8 bases, J shed 0 bases, and the junction held 5 bases outside the gene matches. The CDR3 length is 14 residues. Germline loops: CDR1 LNHDA, CDR2 SQIVND (reference sequence). The CDR3 loop is CASDDRGSNYGYTF. The CDR3 nucleotides are TGTGCCAGTGATGACAGGGGCTCTAACTATGGCTACACCTTC.

V usage is TRBV11-3 and J usage is TRBJ2-1; 8 nucleotides match TRBD1. After removal of 4 bases from V and 2 bases from J, the junction contained 10 bases not matched to a gene. CDR3 length: 17 amino acids. Germline V gene sequence: CDR1 SGHNT, CDR2 YENEEA. The CDR3 loop is CASSSRTGSIAYNEQFF. The DNA for the CDR3 is TGTGCCAGCAGCTCACGGACAGGGTCGATTGCCTACAATGAGCAGTTCTTC.

Regarding this clone: The sample holds other DNA sequences that translate to the same CDR3. The J gene is TRBJ2-2, the V gene TRBV18; D is ambiguous. CDR3 length equals 14 residues. Trimming pared 3 bases from V and 3 bases from J, leaving 8 bases between. Germline CDR1 is KGHSH and CDR2 is LQKENI. CDR3 in DNA: TGTGCCAGCTCACCCGGGCAGGACACCGGGGAGCTGTTTTTT. It translates to CASSPGQDTGELFF. The full variable domain, in which reference TRBV18 and TRBJ2-2 provide the parts outside the CDR3, is NAGVMQNPRHLVRRRGQEARLRCSPMKGHSHVYWYRQLPEEGLKFMVYLQKENIIDESGMPKERFSAEFPKEGPSILRIQQVVRGDSAAYFCASSPGQDTGELFFGEGSRLTVL.

This clone is medium-sized within its sample. The chain joins TRBV6-5 to TRBJ1-2; 11 nucleotides align to TRBD1. This CDR3 spans 13 amino acids. With V trimmed by 5 bases and J by 7 bases, 3 bases remained unmatched. Per germline, CDR1 MNHEY and CDR2 SVGAGI. CDR3 protein: CASSPGQGVGYTF. CDR3 nucleotide sequence: TGTGCCAGCAGTCCGGGACAGGGGGTTGGCTACACCTTC.

V usage is TRBV5-1 and J usage is TRBJ1-3, with 8 nucleotides matching TRBD1. Looked up from germline, CDR1 is SGHRS and CDR2 is YFSETQ. There are 14 residues in the CDR3. J gave up 7 bases and V 0 bases, and 3 bases lay outside the gene matches. CDR3 sequence reads: CASSLVQGANTIYF. CDR3 DNA: TGCGCCAGCAGCTTGGTCCAGGGGGCGAACACCATATATTTT.

The rearrangement links TRBV2 to TRBJ2-2; TRBD1 is a possible D gene (6 bases). V lost 7 bases and J lost 4, with 10 bases in between. Germline loops: CDR1 SNHLY, CDR2 FYNNEI. This CDR3 region has 13 residues. The CDR3 is CASTQDSTGELFF. The CDR3 bases are TGTGCCAGCACTCAGGACAGCACCGGGGAGCTGTTTTTT.

V gene TRBV7-2 combines with J gene TRBJ1-5, with D unresolved. Germline V lookup: CDR1 SGHTA, CDR2 FQGNSA. V shed 0 bases and J shed 5 bases, with 5 bases lying between them. The CDR3 covers 13 residues. CDR3 coding DNA: TGTGCCAGCAGCTTAGCTGGGGATCAGCCCCAGCATTTT. Protein sequence: CASSLAGDQPQHF.

The V and J genes are TRBV12-3 or TRBV12-4 and TRBJ1-2; tentatively, D is TRBD1 (5 bases). CDR3 length: 12 residues. V was shortened by 6 bases and J by 2 bases, with 7 bases between the two germline ends. The CDR3 coding sequence is TGTGCCAGCAGCCCAGGGAACTATGGCTACACCTTC. It is translated as CASSPGNYGYTF.

The genes are TRBV5-1 and TRBJ2-1; D possibly corresponds to TRBD2 (6 bases). Trimming pared 7 bases from V and 10 bases from J, leaving 24 bases between. The CDR3 sequence is 15 residues long. The germline V gene encodes CDR1 SGHRS and CDR2 YFSETQ. The CDR3 DNA follows: TGCGCCAGCGTGAAGGGAGCAACAAATGGGGGGGAGCAGTTCTTC. This gives the protein CASVKGATNGGEQFF.

In its sample, this clone was seen once. This chain links TRBV15 with TRBJ2-1; D possibly corresponds to TRBD1 (6 bases). CDR3 length equals 14 residues. V was shortened by 3 bases and J by 8 bases, with 14 bases between the two germline ends. The V gene's germline CDR1 is LNHNV and CDR2 YYDKDF (reference sequence). DNA of the CDR3: TGTGCCACCAGCAGTTACCTGGCAGGGGATGAGCAGTTCTTC. Translating gives CATSSYLAGDEQFF.

The chain is built from TRBV19 and TRBJ1-1; no clear D gene. Germline CDR1 LNHDA, CDR2 SQIVND (reference sequence). The V end was cut by 3 bases, the J end by 3 bases, with 8 bases between. This CDR3 spans 13 amino acids. CDR3 amino acids: CASSMHSYTEAFF. In nucleotides, the CDR3 is TGTGCCAGTAGTATGCACAGCTACACTGAAGCTTTCTTT.

This sequence joins TRBV5-1 and TRBJ2-1, with no clear D. This CDR3 contains 15 residues. Per germline, CDR1 SGHRS and CDR2 YFSETQ. V shed 0 bases and J shed 7 bases, with 14 bases lying between them. The CDR3 reads CASSLGLPNANEQFF. The CDR3 bases are TGCGCCAGCAGCTTGGGACTGCCAAACGCGAATGAGCAGTTCTTC.

This clone turned up a few times. The chain has TRBV7-7 and TRBJ2-2; no clear D. In germline, CDR1 is SSHAT, CDR2 FNYEAQ (reference sequence). Between the trimmed V and J ends, which lost 1 base and 1 base, there was a span of 7 bases. CDR3 length: 15 amino acids. CDR3 region: CASSLGAVNTGELFF. The CDR3 DNA follows: TGTGCCAGCAGCTTAGGCGCTGTGAACACCGGGGAGCTGTTTTTT. The full variable domain, rest sourced from reference TRBV7-7 and TRBJ2-2, is GAGVSQSPRYKVTKRGQDVTLRCDPISSHATLYWYQQALGQGPEFLTYFNYEAQPDKSGLPSDRFSAERPEGSISTLTIQRTEQRDSAMYRCASSLGAVNTGELFFGEGSRLTVL.

In regard to this clone: One end of the junction is discordant with germline, which a read error may explain. J is TRBJ2-1 and V is TRBV12-3 or TRBV12-4; TRBD2 aligns across 7 bases. CDR3 length: 12 residues. The CDR3 sequence is CASSLVGGEQFF. The CDR3 DNA is TGTGCCAGCAGCTTAGTCGGGGGGGAGCAGTTCTTC.

The rearrangement uses TRBV9 and TRBJ1-3; D unclear. Germline V lookup: CDR1 SGDLS, CDR2 YYNGEE. CDR3 size: 15 residues. V was pared by 0 bases and J by 4 bases, with 11 bases between. CDR3: CASSVGSSRGNTIYF. The CDR3, as DNA: TGTGCCAGCAGCGTAGGGTCCTCACGGGGAAACACCATATATTTT.

V gene TRBV11-3 combines with J gene TRBJ2-3; 8 bases line up with TRBD2. The CDR3 totals 13 residues. The germline CDR1 and CDR2 sequences are SGHNT and YENEEA. V shed 8 bases and J 1 base; nucleotides not matched to a gene: 2. CDR3 protein: CASRRGGTDTQYF. The DNA for the CDR3 is TGTGCCAGCCGGCGGGGGGGCACAGATACGCAGTATTTT.

The chain carries TRBV19 and TRBJ1-6; D gene unclear. V was cut by 6 bases and J by 0 bases, with 6 bases left in between. CDR3 length: 14 residues. The germline CDR1 and CDR2 sequences are LNHDA and SQIVND (reference sequence). CDR3 sequence reads: CASSLSSYNSPLHF. The CDR3 DNA reads as TGTGCCAGTAGCCTAAGCTCCTATAATTCACCCCTCCACTTT.

In this sample, this clone turned up a few times. The chain combines TRBV7-8 with TRBJ1-6; D not certain. Germline V CDR1 and CDR2: SGHVS, FQNEAQ. V shed 3 bases and J shed 0 bases, with 12 bases lying between them. CDR3 length: 17 residues. CDR3 region: CASSLSPASSYNSPLHF. CDR3 coding DNA: TGTGCCAGCAGCTTGAGTCCAGCTAGCTCCTATAATTCACCCCTCCACTTT.

This clone was observed a few times. The chain employs TRBV11-2 and TRBJ2-2; D is perhaps TRBD2 (6 bases). Germline V gene lookup returns CDR1 SGHAT and CDR2 FQNNGV. CDR3 size: 14 residues. Trimming removed 5 bases from V and 2 bases from J, with 9 bases in between. DNA of the CDR3: TGTGCCAGCAGCCCGGGAGTAAACACCGGGGAGCTGTTTTTT. Residues: CASSPGVNTGELFF. Looking up the rest from reference TRBV11-2 and TRBJ2-2 gives the full variable domain: EAGVAQSPRYKIIEKRQSVAFWCNPISGHATLYWYQQILGQGPKLLIQFQNNGVVDDSQLPKDRFSAERLKGVDSTLKIQPAKLEDSAVYLCASSPGVNTGELFFGEGSRLTVL.

Turning to this clone: The same CDR3 is also encoded by other DNA sequences in this sample. The chain joins TRBV12-3 or TRBV12-4 to TRBJ1-1; a weak D match, TRBD1 (5 bases). CDR3 length: 13 residues. V lost 1 base and J lost 5, with 8 bases in between. For the CDR3, the DNA is TGTGCCAGCAGTTTAGGGGGCCGAACTGAAGCTTTCTTT. This sequence encodes CASSLGGRTEAFF.

The J gene is TRBJ1-3, the V gene TRBV9; D is undetermined. CDR3 length: 13 residues. Germline V gives CDR1 SGDLS, CDR2 YYNGEE. Trimming left V 4 bases short and J 7 bases short, with 12 bases between. CDR3 nucleotides: TGTGCCAGCAGCACCTTGGACGGCAACACCATATATTTT. Amino acid sequence: CASSTLDGNTIYF. Filled out from reference TRBV9 and TRBJ1-3, the complete variable domain reads DSGVTQTPKHLITATGQRVTLRCSPRSGDLSVYWYQQSLDQGLQFLIQYYNGEERAKGNILERFSAQQFPDLHSELNLSSLELGDSALYFCASSTLDGNTIYFGEGSWLTVV.

This clone came up once. The chain recombines TRBV19 with TRBJ1-3; weak D call: TRBD1 (5 bases). Trimming shortened V by 5 bases and J by 0 bases, and 8 bases separated the two germline ends. The CDR3 has 14 residues. Germline V gene data show CDR1 as LNHDA and CDR2 as SQIVND (reference sequence). This chain's CDR3 is CASSSGHSGNTIYF. Here the CDR3 DNA reads TGTGCCAGTAGTTCAGGACACTCTGGAAACACCATATATTTT.